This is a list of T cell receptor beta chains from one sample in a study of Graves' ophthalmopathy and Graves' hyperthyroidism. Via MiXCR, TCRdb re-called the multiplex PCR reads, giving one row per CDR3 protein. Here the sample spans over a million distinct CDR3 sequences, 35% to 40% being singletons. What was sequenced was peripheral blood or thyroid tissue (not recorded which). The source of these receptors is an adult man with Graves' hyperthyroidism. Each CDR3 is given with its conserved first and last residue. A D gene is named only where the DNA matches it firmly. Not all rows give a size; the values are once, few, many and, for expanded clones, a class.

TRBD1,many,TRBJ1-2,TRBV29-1,TGCAGCGTTTCGACAGGGGACTATGGCTACACCTTC,CSVSTGDYGYTF
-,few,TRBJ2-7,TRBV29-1,TGCAGCGTTGTTGCCGGGCAGGGTTACGAGCAGTACTTC,CSVVAGQGYEQYF
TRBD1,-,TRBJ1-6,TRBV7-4,TGTACCAGCAGCCAACCGGGACAGAGGTGTTCACCCCTCCACTTT,CTSSQPGQRCSPLHF
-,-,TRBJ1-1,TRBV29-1,TGCAGCGCTGAACCAGGGCGAGGAGCTTTCTTT,CSAEPGRGAFF
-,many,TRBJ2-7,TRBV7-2,TGTGCCAGCAGCCTCGGACCCTTATACGAGCAGTACTTC,CASSLGPLYEQYF
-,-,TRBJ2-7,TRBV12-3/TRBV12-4,TGTGCCAGCAGTTCGGACAGAAGATACTACGAGCAGTACTTC,CASSSDRRYYEQYF
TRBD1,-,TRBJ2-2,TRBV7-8,TGTGCCAGCAGCTTAGGAGTCAGGGGGCTTGTTATTACCGGGGAGCTGTTTTTT,CASSLGVRGLVITGELFF
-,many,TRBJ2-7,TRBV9,TGTGCCAGCAGCTCAGGGATTGGCTACGAGCAGTACTTC,CASSSGIGYEQYF
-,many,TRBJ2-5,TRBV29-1,TGCGTGGGACTCGAGGAGACCCAGTACTTC,CVGLEETQYF
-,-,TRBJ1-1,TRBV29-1,TGCAGCACCCACCCGACAGGTATTAGGAACACTGAAGCTTTCTTT,CSTHPTGIRNTEAFF
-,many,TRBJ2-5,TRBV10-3,TGTGCCATCAGTGAGTGGAGAGGCGAGACCCAGTACTTC,CAISEWRGETQYF
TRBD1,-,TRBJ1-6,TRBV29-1,TGCAGCGCCGTTGAAGCAGGACAGGGTAATCAGCCCCTCCACTTT,CSAVEAGQGNQPLHF
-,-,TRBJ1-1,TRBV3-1,TGTGCCAGCAGCTATCGGACCGTGTACACTGAAGCTTTCTTT,CASSYRTVYTEAFF
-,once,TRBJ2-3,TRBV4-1,TGCGCCAGCAGCCAAGATATGGCGGAAGGGGCCGGTACGCAGTATTTT,CASSQDMAEGAGTQYF
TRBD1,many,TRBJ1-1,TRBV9,TGTGCCAGCAGCGTGGGGGACAGGGGGCCGCGGGACACTGAAGCTTTCTTT,CASSVGDRGPRDTEAFF
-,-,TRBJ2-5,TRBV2,TGTGCCAGCAGCCAAAGGGACGGTGGGTACCAAGAGACCCAGTACTTC,CASSQRDGGYQETQYF
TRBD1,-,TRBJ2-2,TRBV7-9,TGTGCCAGCAGCTTCGTCTGGAGACAGGGGATAGCCGGGGAGCTGTTTTTT,CASSFVWRQGIAGELFF
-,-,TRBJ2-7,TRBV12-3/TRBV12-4,TGTGCCAGCAGTTTGGCACAAAATTACGAGCAGTACTTC,CASSLAQNYEQYF
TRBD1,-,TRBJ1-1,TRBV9,TGTGCCAGCAGCGTAGAGACAGGGGGAGAAGCTTTCTTT,CASSVETGGEAFF
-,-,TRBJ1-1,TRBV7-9,TGTGCCAGCAGTCACCCCCCCGGGTCCCGAACCATGAACACTGAAGCTTTCTTT,CASSHPPGSRTMNTEAFF
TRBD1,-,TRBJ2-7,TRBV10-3,TGTGCCATCAGCGGTGATGGACAGGGGGAGCAGTACTTC,CAISGDGQGEQYF
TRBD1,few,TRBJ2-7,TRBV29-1,TGCAGCGTTGGGGGACAGGGGGCCGAGCAGTACTTC,CSVGGQGAEQYF
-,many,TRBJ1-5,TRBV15,TGTGCCACCAGCAGAGATGGCAGGAGCAATCAGCCCCAGCATTTT,CATSRDGRSNQPQHF
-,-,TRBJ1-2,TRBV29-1,TGCAGCGAAGCGGGGGTCTATGGCTACACCTTC,CSEAGVYGYTF
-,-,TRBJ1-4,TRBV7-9,TGTGCCAGCAGCTCCCTCGGGCGGGCTAATGAAAAACTGTTTTTT,CASSSLGRANEKLFF
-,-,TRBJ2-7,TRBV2,TGTGCCAGCAAAGGGGACCGCACCTACGAGCAGTACTTC,CASKGDRTYEQYF
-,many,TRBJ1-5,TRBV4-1,TGCGCCAGCAGCCAAGAATCGAAGACAGATAATCAGCCCCAGCATTTT,CASSQESKTDNQPQHF
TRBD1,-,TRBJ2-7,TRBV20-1,TGCAGTGCTAGGTTAGCCGGGACAGGGGGCAGTAAGCAGTACTTC,CSARLAGTGGSKQYF
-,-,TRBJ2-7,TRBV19,TGTGCCAGTAGTGCACGTACTCTCACCTACGAGCAGTACTTC,CASSARTLTYEQYF
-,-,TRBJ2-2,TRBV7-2,TGTGCCAGCAGCTTACGGTCAGGGATGATTCTACGGGAGCTGTTTTTT,CASSLRSGMILRELFF
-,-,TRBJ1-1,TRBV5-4,TGCGCCAGCAGCCAAGCTGGGGGCGGAAACACTGAAGCTTTCTTT,CASSQAGGGNTEAFF
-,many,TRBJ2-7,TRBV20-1,TGCAGTGGTCGAGCAGGTCCCCACGAGCAGTACTTC,CSGRAGPHEQYF
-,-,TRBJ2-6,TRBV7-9,TGTGCCAGCAGACCAGATCAGGGTCTCCGTTCTGGGGCCAACGTCCTGACTTTC,CASRPDQGLRSGANVLTF
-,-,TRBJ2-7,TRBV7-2,TGTGCCAGCAGCTCCTCGGGCGGGACGACTACCTACGAGCAGTACTTC,CASSSSGGTTTYEQYF
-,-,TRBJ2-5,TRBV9,TGTGCCAGCAGCTTGGAAGGAGGGGTTCTTGAGACCCAGTACTTC,CASSLEGGVLETQYF
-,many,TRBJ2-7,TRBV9,TGTGCCAGCAGCGCCCCCGGGACATCTTACGAGCAGTACTTC,CASSAPGTSYEQYF
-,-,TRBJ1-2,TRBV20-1,TGCAGTGCGAGGACCCCCGGGATCAATAACTATGTCTACACCTTC,CSARTPGINNYVYTF
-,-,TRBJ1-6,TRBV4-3,TGCGCCAGCAGCCAATCCGACATCTATAATTCACCCCTCCACTTT,CASSQSDIYNSPLHF
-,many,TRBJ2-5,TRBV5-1,TGCGCCAGCAGCTTCGTGGGGGCCAGGGAGACCCAGTACTTC,CASSFVGARETQYF
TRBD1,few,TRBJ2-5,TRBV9,TGTGCCAGCAGCCAAGGGACAGGGGGCGCGGGAGAGACCCAGTACTTC,CASSQGTGGAGETQYF
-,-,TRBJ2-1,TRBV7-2,TGTGCCAGCAGCTTTCAACGCATCAATGAGCAGTTCTTC,CASSFQRINEQFF
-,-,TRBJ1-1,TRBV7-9,TGTGCCAGCAGCTTAGGAGTCGGCAGGGGATGGACTGAAGCTTTCTTT,CASSLGVGRGWTEAFF
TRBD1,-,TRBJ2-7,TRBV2,TGTGCCAGCAGGACCGGGACAGGTTTGGAGCAGTACTTC,CASRTGTGLEQYF
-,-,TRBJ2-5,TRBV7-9,TGTGCCAGCAGTAACAGGGCCCAAGAGACCCAGTACTTC,CASSNRAQETQYF
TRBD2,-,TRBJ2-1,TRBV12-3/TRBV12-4,TGTGCCAGCAGCGCTAGCGGGGGGCTCGGCAATGAGCAGTTCTTC,CASSASGGLGNEQFF
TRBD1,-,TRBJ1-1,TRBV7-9,TGTGCCAGCAGCGTGGACAGGACCAACACTGAAGCTTTCTTT,CASSVDRTNTEAFF
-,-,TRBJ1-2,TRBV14,TGTGCCAGCAGCCAAGATTTATTAAGGGAGTGGAGCTACACCTTC,CASSQDLLREWSYTF
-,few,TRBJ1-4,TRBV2,TGTGCCAGCAGCCAAGACACAAGGAGAGAAAAACTGTTTTTT,CASSQDTRREKLFF
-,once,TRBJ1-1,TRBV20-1,TGCAGTGCTAGAGATTCGCAAGGAGAACCCGAAGCTTTCTTT,CSARDSQGEPEAFF
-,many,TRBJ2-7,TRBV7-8,TGTGCCAGCAGCCCGGCGGTGGCAGGCTCCTACGAGCAGTACTTC,CASSPAVAGSYEQYF
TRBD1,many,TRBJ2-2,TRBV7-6,TGTGCCAGCAGCGGAGTACAGGGGGCGAGCACCGGGGAGCTGTTTTTT,CASSGVQGASTGELFF
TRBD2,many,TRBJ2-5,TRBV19,TGTGCCAGTAGTCCAGGACTAGCGGGATACCAAGAGACCCAGTACTTC,CASSPGLAGYQETQYF
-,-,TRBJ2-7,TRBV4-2,TGTGCCAGCAGCCAGTTGGGCTTAGCGTTACCCTACGAGCAGTACTTC,CASSQLGLALPYEQYF
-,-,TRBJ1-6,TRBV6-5,TGTGCCAGCAGTTACGTCTTTGGACAGAGCTCCTATAATTCACCCCTCCACTTT,CASSYVFGQSSYNSPLHF